The present TCR beta chain was sequenced within a study of breast tumors, draining lymph nodes, adjacent tissues. Regarding the study as a whole: Data fit most tumor T cells coming from lymph node, expanding in tumor. Luminal-like breast cancer showed significantly higher tumor–nontumor repertoire similarity than basal-like.

TCRdb re-derived calls from the multiplex PCR reads in MiXCR, one entry per CDR3 protein. The sample has about 220,000 distinct CDR3 sequences, nearly 35% seen once. The V end lost 9 bases, the J end lost 7 bases, and 10 bases lay between the germline ends. From germline, CDR1 is MDHEN and CDR2 SYDVKM. This CDR3 is 12 amino acids long. Breast cancer patients provided tissue from their axillary draining lymph nodes. Remarks on this clonotype: Its antigen remains unknown.

This TCR came from a female donor with breast cancer. Some clones in this sample may be carry-over from other donors' samples. Sequencing was done on a sample of axillary lymph node tissue. This chain links TRBV28 with TRBJ1-6, with D unresolved. The CDR3 loop reads CASCQANSPLHF. Written as DNA, the CDR3 is TGTGCCAGTTGTCAGGCAAATTCACCCCTCCACTTT.